A selection of T cell receptor beta chains follows, all from one sample in a study of CD8 T cells in Susac syndrome. TCRdb used MiXCR to reprocess the immunoSEQ multiplex PCR reads, holding one entry per CDR3 protein. Among some 170,000 distinct CDR3 sequences, roughly 94% were seen once, and the ten largest hold 0.09% to 0.1%. Sequenced material: CD4+ T cells from PBMCs. The receptors here all came from a human donor with multiple sclerosis. Each CDR3 is given with its conserved first and last residue. D genes are given only for firm matches. A clone size is listed for some rows: how often the clone was seen (once, few, many), or a class if it is expanded.

TRBV30	.	.	TRBJ2-1	CAWSRNIDNEQFF	TGTGCCTGGAGTAGAAATATCGACAATGAGCAGTTCTTC
TRBV5-4	.	.	TRBJ2-7	CASSLPGSLGRTYEQYF	TGTGCCAGCAGCTTACCAGGAAGTCTGGGCCGGACCTACGAGCAGTACTTC
TRBV19	.	.	TRBJ2-5	CASSATFQETQYF	TGTGCCAGTAGTGCTACATTCCAAGAGACCCAGTACTTC
TRBV3-1	once	TRBD1	TRBJ1-1	CASRYTGVQEAFF	TGTGCCAGCAGGTACACAGGGGTTCAGGAAGCTTTCTTT
TRBV20-1	.	TRBD1	TRBJ1-1	CSARDGTGEKEAFF	TGCAGTGCTAGGGACGGGACAGGCGAAAAAGAAGCTTTCTTT
TRBV29-1	.	.	TRBJ2-2	CSVDLQENTGELFF	TGCAGCGTTGATCTGCAGGAGAACACCGGGGAGCTGTTTTTT
TRBV5-1	.	.	TRBJ2-2	CASSKDDPDTGELFF	TGCGCCAGCAGCAAGGACGATCCTGACACCGGGGAGCTGTTTTTT
TRBV20-1	.	.	TRBJ1-2	CSAPGTHYGYTF	TGCAGTGCCCCGGGCACCCACTATGGCTACACCTTC
TRBV12-3/TRBV12-4	few	TRBD1	TRBJ2-3	CASSLGQGTDTQYF	TGTGCCAGCAGTTTGGGACAGGGGACAGATACGCAGTATTTT
TRBV29-1	.	.	TRBJ1-4	CSVKMNEKLFF	TGCAGCGTTAAGATGAATGAAAAACTGTTTTTT
TRBV20-1	.	TRBD2	TRBJ2-3	CSARAGPRGTDTQYF	TGCAGTGCTAGGGCGGGACCGCGGGGGACAGATACGCAGTATTTT
TRBV28	once	.	TRBJ1-2	CASSLVGNYGYTF	TGTGCCAGCAGTTTAGTGGGCAACTATGGCTACACCTTC
TRBV20-1	.	.	TRBJ1-2	CSSGEGGYGYTF	TGCAGTTCCGGGGAGGGCGGCTATGGCTACACCTTC
TRBV6-5	.	.	TRBJ2-3	CASSRTDSEAQYF	TGTGCCAGCAGCCGAACGGACTCAGAAGCGCAGTATTTT
TRBV2	.	TRBD1	TRBJ1-1	CASRTSGGVNTEAFF	TGTGCCAGCAGGACTTCAGGGGGCGTGAACACTGAAGCTTTCTTT
TRBV5-4	.	.	TRBJ2-6	CASTPGGGSFSGANVLTF	TGTGCCAGCACCCCAGGGGGGGGATCTTTCTCTGGGGCCAACGTCCTGACTTTC
TRBV27	.	.	TRBJ1-2	CATMPQKDNYGYTF	TGTGCCACCATGCCGCAGAAAGATAACTATGGCTACACCTTC
TRBV29-1	.	.	TRBJ2-1	CSVVAGQNEQFF	TGCAGCGTTGTTGCGGGTCAGAATGAGCAGTTCTTC
TRBV12-3/TRBV12-4	.	.	TRBJ1-1	CASSFWGGSTEAFF	TGTGCCAGCAGTTTCTGGGGGGGGAGCACTGAAGCTTTCTTT
TRBV12-3/TRBV12-4	.	TRBD2	TRBJ2-7	CASSSRLAGTYEQYF	TGTGCCAGCAGTTCCCGACTAGCGGGGACCTACGAGCAGTACTTC
TRBV9	.	.	TRBJ1-4	CASSAGTPSEKLFF	TGTGCCAGCAGCGCCGGGACCCCTAGTGAAAAACTGTTTTTT
TRBV12-3/TRBV12-4	.	.	TRBJ2-7	CASRGAAYEQYF	TGTGCCAGCAGGGGGGCAGCGTACGAGCAGTACTTC
TRBV3-1	.	TRBD2	TRBJ2-1	CASSQDLAGVGGQFF	TGTGCCAGCAGCCAAGATCTGGCGGGAGTTGGTGGGCAGTTCTTC
TRBV20-1	.	.	TRBJ2-5	CSARKGRETQYF	TGCAGTGCTAGGAAGGGGCGAGAGACCCAGTACTTC
TRBV6-1	.	TRBD1	TRBJ1-1	CASSPSLGTGNTEAFF	TGTGCCAGCAGTCCCTCCCTAGGGACAGGGAACACTGAAGCTTTCTTT
TRBV18	.	TRBD2	TRBJ2-7	CASSPPGLTYEQYF	TGTGCCAGCTCACCGCCGGGACTAACCTACGAGCAGTACTTC
TRBV2	.	.	TRBJ1-1	CASSEEFKAFF	TGTGCCAGCAGTGAAGAGTTTAAAGCTTTCTTT
TRBV15	.	.	TRBJ1-5	CATSRSQGYQPQHF	TGTGCCACCAGCAGATCCCAAGGATATCAGCCCCAGCATTTT
TRBV11-2	.	TRBD2	TRBJ2-3	CASRDLAGGSDTQYF	TGTGCCAGCAGGGACCTAGCGGGAGGGTCAGATACGCAGTATTTT
TRBV11-1	.	TRBD2	TRBJ2-5	CASSLTSGSGRETQYF	TGTGCCAGCAGCTTAACTAGCGGGAGTGGCCGAGAGACCCAGTACTTC
TRBV5-1	.	.	TRBJ1-3	CASSSNGRANSGNTIYF	TGCGCCAGCAGCTCCAACGGGAGGGCAAACTCTGGAAACACCATATATTTT
TRBV12-3/TRBV12-4	.	.	TRBJ2-2	CASSRDQPGELFF	TGTGCCAGCAGTCGGGACCAACCCGGGGAGCTGTTTTTT
TRBV6-2/TRBV6-3	.	.	TRBJ2-7	CASSTPGLPYEQYF	TGTGCCAGCAGTACCCCGGGACTTCCCTACGAGCAGTACTTC
TRBV9	.	.	TRBJ2-7	CASSVSSEGNEQYF	TGTGCCAGCAGCGTCTCTTCAGAGGGTAACGAGCAGTACTTC
TRBV6-5	.	.	TRBJ2-1	CATATRDNEQFF	TGTGCCACCGCCACCAGGGATAATGAGCAGTTCTTC
TRBV4-2	.	.	TRBJ2-3	CASSQGVSTSSDTQYF	TGTGCCAGCAGCCAAGGGGTTTCGACTAGTTCAGATACGCAGTATTTT
TRBV20-1	.	TRBD1	TRBJ2-1	CSASGRQGASYNEQFF	TGCAGTGCAAGTGGGAGGCAGGGGGCTTCCTACAATGAGCAGTTCTTC
TRBV2	.	TRBD1	TRBJ2-2	CASRKPGQATGELFF	TGTGCCAGCAGGAAACCGGGACAGGCGACCGGGGAGCTGTTTTTT
TRBV30	.	.	TRBJ2-2	CAWSVGQGTEELFF	TGTGCCTGGAGTGTTGGTCAGGGTACCGAGGAGCTGTTTTTT
TRBV20-1	.	.	TRBJ1-1	CSATGRDTEAFF	TGCAGTGCCACAGGGAGGGACACTGAAGCTTTCTTT
TRBV21-1	.	.	TRBJ2-7	CASSKSSGLLNSYEQYF	TGTGCCAGCAGCAAGTCTTCAGGGCTATTGAACTCCTACGAGCAGTACTTC
TRBV12-3/TRBV12-4	.	.	TRBJ2-1	CASSPGTATYNEQFF	TGTGCCAGCAGCCCAGGCACAGCTACTTACAATGAGCAGTTCTTC
TRBV18	.	TRBD1	TRBJ2-7	CASSPPLGDRGPYEQYF	TGTGCCAGCTCACCACCGTTGGGAGACAGGGGGCCGTACGAGCAGTACTTC
TRBV20-1	.	TRBD1	TRBJ2-7	CSARGGTGASYEQYF	TGCAGTGCTAGGGGGGGGACAGGGGCTTCCTACGAGCAGTACTTC
TRBV4-3	.	.	TRBJ2-1	CASSQNNEQFF	TGCGCCAGCAGCCAGAACAATGAGCAGTTCTTC
TRBV6-5	.	TRBD1	TRBJ2-7	CASSNRGLGEQYF	TGTGCCAGCAGCAACAGGGGCCTGGGCGAGCAGTACTTC
TRBV3-1	.	TRBD1	TRBJ2-5	CASSLHPGQGAVTQYF	TGTGCCAGCAGCCTCCATCCGGGACAGGGGGCTGTGACCCAGTACTTC
TRBV28	.	.	TRBJ1-1	CASTLDWREAFF	TGTGCCAGCACCTTAGACTGGCGAGAAGCTTTCTTT
TRBV6-2/TRBV6-3	.	.	TRBJ2-1	CASRLTPRGGNEQFF	TGTGCCAGCAGACTAACTCCTAGGGGTGGCAATGAGCAGTTCTTC
TRBV5-4	.	.	TRBJ2-7	CASSLVGVASYEQYF	TGTGCCAGCAGCTTGGTGGGGGTAGCATCCTACGAGCAGTACTTC
TRBV3-1	.	.	TRBJ1-4	CASSPATNEKLFF	TGTGCCAGCAGCCCCGCAACTAATGAAAAACTGTTTTTT